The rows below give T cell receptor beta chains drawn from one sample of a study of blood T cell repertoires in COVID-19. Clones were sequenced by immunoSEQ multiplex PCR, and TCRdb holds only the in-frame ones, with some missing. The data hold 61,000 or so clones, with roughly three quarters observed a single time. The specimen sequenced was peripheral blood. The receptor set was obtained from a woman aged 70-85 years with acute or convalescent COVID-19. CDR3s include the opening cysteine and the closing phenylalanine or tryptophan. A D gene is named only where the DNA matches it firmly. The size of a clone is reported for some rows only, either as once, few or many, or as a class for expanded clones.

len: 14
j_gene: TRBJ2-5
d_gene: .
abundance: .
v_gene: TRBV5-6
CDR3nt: TGTGCCAGCAGCTTGGTCCGGCGGGGTTTAACCCAGTACTTC
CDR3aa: CASSLVRRGLTQYF

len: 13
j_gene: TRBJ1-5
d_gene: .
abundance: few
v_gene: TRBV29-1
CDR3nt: TGCAGCGTTCAGGGGTATGGCAATCAGCCCCAGCATTTT
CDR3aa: CSVQGYGNQPQHF

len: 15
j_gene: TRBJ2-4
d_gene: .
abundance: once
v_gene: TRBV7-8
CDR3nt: TGTGCCAGCAGCCTCTCGGGGGGCCTCAAAAACATTCAGTACTTC
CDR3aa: CASSLSGGLKNIQYF

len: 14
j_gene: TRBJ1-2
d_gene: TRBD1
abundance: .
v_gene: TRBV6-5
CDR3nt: TGTGCCAGCAGTTACGGGGGACAGCCCTATGGCTACACCTTC
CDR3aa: CASSYGGQPYGYTF

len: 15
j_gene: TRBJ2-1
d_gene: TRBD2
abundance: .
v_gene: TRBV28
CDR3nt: TGTGCCAGCAGACCCACTAGCGGGGGGGCCAATGAGCAGTTCTTC
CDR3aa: CASRPTSGGANEQFF

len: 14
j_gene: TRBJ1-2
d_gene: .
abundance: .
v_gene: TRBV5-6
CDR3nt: TGTGCCAGCAGCCTATCTGGGGGGAAGGGAGGCTACACCTTC
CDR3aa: CASSLSGGKGGYTF

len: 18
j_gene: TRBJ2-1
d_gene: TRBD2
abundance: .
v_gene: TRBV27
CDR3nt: TGTGCCAGCAGTTTGCCCGGGAAGCGGGGGGCCTTCTACAATGAGCAGTTCTTC
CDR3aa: CASSLPGKRGAFYNEQFF

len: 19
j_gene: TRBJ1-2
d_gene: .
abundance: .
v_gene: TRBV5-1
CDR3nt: TGCGCCAGCAGCCGATTGGCGGGGGTCGTACAGGGTAGTACGAATGGCTACACCTTC
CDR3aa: CASSRLAGVVQGSTNGYTF

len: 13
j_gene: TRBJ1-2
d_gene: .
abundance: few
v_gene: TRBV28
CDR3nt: TGTGCCAGCAGTTTGGACCCGCGAGGGGGCTACACCTTC
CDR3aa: CASSLDPRGGYTF

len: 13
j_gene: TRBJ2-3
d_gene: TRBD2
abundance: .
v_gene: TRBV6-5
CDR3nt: TGTGCCAGCACCAAAGCGGGGGCAGATACGCAGTATTTT
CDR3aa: CASTKAGADTQYF

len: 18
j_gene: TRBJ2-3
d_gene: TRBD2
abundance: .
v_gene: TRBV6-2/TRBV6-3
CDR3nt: TGTGCCAGCAGTTCCGGGACTAGCGGGGGGGCTAGCACAGATACGCAGTATTTT
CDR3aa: CASSSGTSGGASTDTQYF

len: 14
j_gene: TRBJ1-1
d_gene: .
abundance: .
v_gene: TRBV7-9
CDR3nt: TGTGCCAGCACTATTGACACGATGAACACTGAAGCTTTCTTT
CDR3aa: CASTIDTMNTEAFF

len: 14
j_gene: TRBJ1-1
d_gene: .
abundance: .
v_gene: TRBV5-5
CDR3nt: TGTGCCAGCAGACGGTATACAGAGGGCACTGAAGCTTTCTTT
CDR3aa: CASRRYTEGTEAFF

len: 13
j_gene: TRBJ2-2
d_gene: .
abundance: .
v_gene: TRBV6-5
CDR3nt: TGTGCCAGCAACGGAGGGGAAACCGGGGAGCTGTTTTTT
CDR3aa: CASNGGETGELFF

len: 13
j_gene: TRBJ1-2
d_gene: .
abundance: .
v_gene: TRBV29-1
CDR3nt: TGCAGCGTTGTTCGGGGAGCGGGGTATGGCTACACCTTC
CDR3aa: CSVVRGAGYGYTF

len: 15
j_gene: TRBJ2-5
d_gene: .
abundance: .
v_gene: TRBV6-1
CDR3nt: TGTGCCAGCAGTGAATCTGGCAGGGGGGAAGAGACCCAGTACTTC
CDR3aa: CASSESGRGEETQYF